Below, 20 T cell receptor beta chains from the same sample are listed, as sequenced in a study of cytomegalovirus exposure and HLA in healthy donors. Data came from immunoSEQ multiplex PCR; TCRdb stores just in-frame clones and leaves some out. Among about 360,000 clones listed, roughly 85% were seen once. The sequencing sample was made of PBMCs. The source is a woman between 18 and 29 years old in good health and CMV-seronegative.

V gene TRBV19 combines with J gene TRBJ2-2; 9 positions agree with TRBD2. The CDR3 consists of 16 residues. The V gene end was trimmed by 3 bases and the J gene end by 1 base; junction bases not matched to a gene: 3. Germline V gene data show CDR1 as LNHDA and CDR2 as SQIVND (reference sequence). The chain's CDR3 is CASSMPREGNTGELFF. As DNA, the CDR3 is TGTGCCAGTAGTATGCCGCGGGAGGGGAACACCGGGGAGCTGTTTTTT.

This rearrangement joins TRBV15 to TRBJ1-4; 9 positions agree with TRBD1. Germline V gene lookup returns CDR1 LNHNV and CDR2 YYDKDF (reference sequence). CDR3 length equals 14 residues. The junction had 5 bases not matched to a gene; V was cut back by 5 bases and J by 7 bases. CDR3 sequence (DNA): TGTGCCACCAGCCGGGACAGGGTAGCTGAAAAACTGTTTTTT. Residues: CATSRDRVAEKLFF.

The chain combines TRBV19 with TRBJ2-7; no clear D gene. CDR3 length: 11 amino acids. Deletions cut 4 bases from V and 2 bases from J, with 3 bases between. Germline-derived CDR1 and CDR2 are LNHDA and SQIVND (reference sequence). The CDR3 coding sequence is TGTGCCAGTAGTACAACCTACGAGCAGTACTTC. Its protein product is CASSTTYEQYF. Together with reference TRBV19 and TRBJ2-7, the CDR3 gives the full variable domain: DGGITQSPKYLFRKEGQNVTLSCEQNLNHDAMYWYRQDPGQGLRLIYYSQIVNDFQKGDIAEGYSVSREKKESFPLTVTSAQKNPTAFYLCASSTTYEQYFGPGTRLTVT.

The chain combines TRBV4-1 with TRBJ1-2, with D possibly being TRBD1 (6 bases). This CDR3 region has 14 residues. Germline V lookup: CDR1 MGHRA, CDR2 YSYEKL. Trimming took 2 bases from V and 4 from J, leaving 11 bases between them. CDR3 nucleotides: TGCGCCAGCAGCCAACCTGGGACACGCTATGGCTACACCTTC. This encodes CASSQPGTRYGYTF.

The J gene is TRBJ2-3, the V gene TRBV5-1, with TRBD2 identical over 15 bases. The CDR3 is made up of 20 amino acids. V shed 0 bases, J shed 1 base, and the junction held 9 bases outside the gene matches. In germline, CDR1 is SGHRS, CDR2 YFSETQ. CDR3 nucleotide sequence: TGCGCCAGCAGCTTGGCCGGACTAGCGGGAGGGTTTTTGGGCACAGATACGCAGTATTTT. Protein: CASSLAGLAGGFLGTDTQYF.

This clone was found once. J is TRBJ1-5 and V is TRBV10-3; perhaps TRBD1 as D (5 bases). The CDR3 covers 15 residues. V lost 3 bases and J lost 4, with 13 bases in between. Germline-derived CDR1 and CDR2 are ENHRY and SYGVKD. The CDR3 DNA follows: TGTGCCATCAGTGAACTTGGGCGGGGGAATCAGCCCCAGCATTTT. Protein product: CAISELGRGNQPQHF.

J is TRBJ2-7 and V is TRBV7-8; D unresolved. The V gene's germline CDR1 is SGHVS and CDR2 FQNEAQ. V lost 5 bases, J lost 6 bases, and 11 bases lay in between. CDR3 length: 12 residues. CDR3 DNA sequence: TGTGCCAGCAGCACACCCCTTTTCGAGCAGTACTTC. It codes for CASSTPLFEQYF.

The genes are TRBV28 and TRBJ1-2; D call uncertain. V lost 3 bases and J 4 bases, leaving 15 bases between the germline ends. From germline, CDR1 is MDHEN and CDR2 SYDVKM. The CDR3 is made up of 15 amino acids. CDR3 coding DNA: TGTGCCAGCAGTTTCTTTAAGGAGGGAAGCTATGGCTACACCTTC. Translating gives CASSFFKEGSYGYTF.

This clone was observed a single time. This chain uses TRBV5-6 with TRBJ1-2, with a tentative D call TRBD1 (6 bases). V lost 4 bases to trimming and J lost 8 bases, with 18 bases between them. Germline V gene lookup returns CDR1 SGHDT and CDR2 YYEEEE. The CDR3 has 14 residues. In DNA form, the CDR3 reads TGTGCCAGCAGCCCTTATAATACAGGGAGCGGCTACACCTTC. Residues: CASSPYNTGSGYTF.

The chain carries TRBV7-3 and TRBJ2-1; 9 bases are a match to TRBD2. This CDR3 is 15 amino acids long. Germline V gene data show CDR1 as SGHTA and CDR2 as FQGTGA. V was clipped by 3 bases and J by 8 bases; unmatched bases: 8. DNA of the CDR3: TGTGCCAGCAGCTTTAGCGGGAGAGGGGTCGATGAGCAGTTCTTC. It encodes CASSFSGRGVDEQFF.

This rearrangement joins TRBV18 to TRBJ2-2; 9 nucleotides line up with TRBD1. This CDR3 is built from 16 residues. The V segment lost 6 bases and the J segment 4 bases; nucleotides outside the gene matches: 9. Germline CDR1 is KGHSH and CDR2 is LQKENI. The chain's CDR3 is CASSPPGQGGTGELFF. The CDR3 DNA sequence: TGTGCCAGCTCGCCTCCGGGACAGGGCGGCACCGGGGAGCTGTTTTTT.

V and J are TRBV15 and TRBJ2-5; 7 nucleotides align to TRBD2. V trimming: 5 bases; J trimming: 0 bases; junction bases outside the gene matches: 3. There are 14 residues in the CDR3. Germline CDR1 reads LNHNV; CDR2 reads YYDKDF (reference sequence). CDR3 loop: CATSGAGDQETQYF. CDR3 nucleotide sequence: TGTGCCACCAGCGGGGCGGGGGACCAAGAGACCCAGTACTTC.

The gene calls are TRBV14 and TRBJ1-6; possible D gene TRBD1, 6 bases. The CDR3 length is 14 residues. Trimming took off 2 bases at V and 7 bases at J, with 9 bases between the two ends. Looked up from germline, CDR1 is SGHDN and CDR2 is FVKESK. Here the CDR3 reads CASSQTGSNSPLHF. CDR3 nucleotides: TGTGCCAGCAGCCAAACAGGGAGCAATTCACCCCTCCACTTT.

The V call is TRBV6-5, the J call TRBJ1-5, with TRBD1 identical over 7 bases. Germline lookup yields CDR1 MNHEY and CDR2 SVGAGI. After removal of 6 bases from V and 5 bases from J, the junction contained 7 bases not matched to a gene. This CDR3 region has 14 residues. The DNA of the CDR3 is TGTGCCAGCAGAAACAGGGGTCTGGATCAGCCCCAGCATTTT. This gives the protein CASRNRGLDQPQHF.

V usage is TRBV27 and J usage is TRBJ2-3; TRBD2 aligns across 10 bases. Germline lookup yields CDR1 MNHEY and CDR2 SMNVEV (reference sequence). V was pared by 6 bases and J by 2 bases, with 11 bases of the junction left unmatched. This CDR3 comprises 17 residues. Here the CDR3 reads CASSPLNSGGFTDTQYF. The CDR3 DNA reads as TGTGCCAGCAGCCCCTTAAATAGCGGGGGGTTCACAGATACGCAGTATTTT.

In DNA, the CDR3 is TGTGCCAGCAGCCCAGCGGGAGCCCTGTCCTACGAGCAGTACTTC. Translation: CASSPAGALSYEQYF. The chain couples TRBV13 to TRBJ2-7; TRBD2 matches at 8 bases. Germline V lookup: CDR1 PRHDT, CDR2 FYEKMQ (reference sequence). The CDR3 covers 15 residues. V shed 5 bases and J 1 base; nucleotides not matched to a gene: 7.

The V gene is TRBV6-6, the J gene TRBJ2-7; unclear D gene. V shed 2 bases and J shed 2 bases, with 4 bases lying between them. This CDR3 is 12 amino acids long. Germline values: CDR1 MNHNY, CDR2 SVGAGI (reference sequence). CDR3 nucleotides: TGTGCCAGCAGTTACGAGGCCTACGAGCAGTACTTC. Protein sequence: CASSYEAYEQYF.

The genes are TRBV9 and TRBJ2-3; D may be TRBD1 (6 bases). Germline V gene sequence: CDR1 SGDLS, CDR2 YYNGEE. This CDR3 has 16 residues. The ends were cut back, 3 bases at V and 2 bases at J, with 16 bases in the middle. Here the CDR3 reads CASSAPMDSVTDTQYF. The CDR3, as DNA: TGTGCCAGCAGCGCTCCCATGGACAGTGTCACAGATACGCAGTATTTT.

Only a few counts were recorded for this clone. V usage is TRBV4-2 and J usage is TRBJ1-5, with D tentatively TRBD1 (6 bases). CDR1 is LGHNA, CDR2 YNFKEQ, per germline. Trimming removed 3 bases from V and 5 bases from J, with 11 bases in between. The CDR3 consists of 14 residues. The chain's CDR3 is CASSHPQGDQPQHF. The CDR3 DNA reads TGTGCCAGCAGCCACCCACAGGGAGATCAGCCCCAGCATTTT.

V and J are TRBV30 and TRBJ1-2; a weak D match, TRBD1 (6 bases). Looked up from germline, CDR1 is GTSNPN and CDR2 is SVGIG (reference sequence). The CDR3 loop spans 13 amino acids. V lost 4 bases and J 4 bases, leaving 13 bases between the germline ends. The CDR3 loop is CAWTPGVGYGYTF. The DNA for the CDR3 is TGTGCCTGGACCCCAGGGGTTGGCTATGGCTACACCTTC.